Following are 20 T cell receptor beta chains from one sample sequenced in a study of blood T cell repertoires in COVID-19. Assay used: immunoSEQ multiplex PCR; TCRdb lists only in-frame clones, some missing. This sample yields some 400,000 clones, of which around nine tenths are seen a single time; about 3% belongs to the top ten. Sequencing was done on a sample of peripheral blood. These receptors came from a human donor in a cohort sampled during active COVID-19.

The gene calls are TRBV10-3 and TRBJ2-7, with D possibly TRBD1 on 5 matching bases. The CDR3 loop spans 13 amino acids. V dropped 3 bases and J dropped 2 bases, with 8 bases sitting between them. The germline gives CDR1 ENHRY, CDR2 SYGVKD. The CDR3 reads CAISDDRTYEQYF. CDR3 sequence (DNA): TGTGCCATCAGTGATGACAGAACCTACGAGCAGTACTTC.

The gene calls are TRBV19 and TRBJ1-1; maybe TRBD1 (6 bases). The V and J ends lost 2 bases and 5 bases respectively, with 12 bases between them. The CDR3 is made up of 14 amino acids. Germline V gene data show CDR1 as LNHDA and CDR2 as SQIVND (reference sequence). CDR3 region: CASSILGGNTEAFF. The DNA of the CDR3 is TGTGCCAGTAGTATACTAGGGGGTAATACTGAAGCTTTCTTT.

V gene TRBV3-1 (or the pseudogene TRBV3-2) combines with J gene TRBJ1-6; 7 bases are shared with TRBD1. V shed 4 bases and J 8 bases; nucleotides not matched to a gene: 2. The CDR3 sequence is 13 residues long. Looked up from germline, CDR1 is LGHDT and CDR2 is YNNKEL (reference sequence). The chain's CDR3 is CASSRQGDSPLHF. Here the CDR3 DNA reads TGTGCCAGCAGCCGACAGGGCGATTCACCCCTCCACTTT.

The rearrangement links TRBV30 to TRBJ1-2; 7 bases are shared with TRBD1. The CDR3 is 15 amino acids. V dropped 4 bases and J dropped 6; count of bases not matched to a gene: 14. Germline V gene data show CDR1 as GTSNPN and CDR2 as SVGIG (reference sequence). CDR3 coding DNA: TGTGCCTGGATCCTCGACAGGGAGGCCCCCGATGGCTACACCTTC. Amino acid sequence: CAWILDREAPDGYTF.

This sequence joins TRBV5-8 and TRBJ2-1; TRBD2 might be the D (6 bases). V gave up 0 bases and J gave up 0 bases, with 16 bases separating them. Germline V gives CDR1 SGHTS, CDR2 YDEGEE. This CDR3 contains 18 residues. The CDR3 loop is CASSLAPTRGGSYNEQFF. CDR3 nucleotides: TGTGCCAGCAGCTTGGCCCCCACGAGGGGAGGCTCCTACAATGAGCAGTTCTTC.

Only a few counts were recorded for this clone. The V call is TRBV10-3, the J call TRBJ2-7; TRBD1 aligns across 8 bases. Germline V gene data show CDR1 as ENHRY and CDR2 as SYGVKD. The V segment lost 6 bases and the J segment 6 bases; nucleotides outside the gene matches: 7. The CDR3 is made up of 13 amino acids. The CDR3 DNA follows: TGTGCCATCAGGGCGGACAGGGATGGCGAGCAGTACTTC. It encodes CAIRADRDGEQYF.

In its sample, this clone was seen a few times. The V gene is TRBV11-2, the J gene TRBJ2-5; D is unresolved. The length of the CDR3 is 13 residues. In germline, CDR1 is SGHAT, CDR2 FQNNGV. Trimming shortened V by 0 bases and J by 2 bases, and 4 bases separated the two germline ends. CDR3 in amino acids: CASSLDHQETQYF. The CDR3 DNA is TGTGCCAGCAGCTTAGACCATCAAGAGACCCAGTACTTC.

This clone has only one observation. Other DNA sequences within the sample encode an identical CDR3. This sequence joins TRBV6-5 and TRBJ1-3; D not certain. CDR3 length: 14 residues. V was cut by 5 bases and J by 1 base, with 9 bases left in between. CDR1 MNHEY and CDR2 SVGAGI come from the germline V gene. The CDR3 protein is CASSRTGSGNTIYF. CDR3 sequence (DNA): TGTGCCAGCAGTCGTACCGGGTCTGGAAACACCATATATTTT.

The CDR3 loop is CASSPGGRLGYTF. CDR3 nucleotide sequence: TGTGCCAGTAGCCCAGGGGGGCGGCTGGGCTACACCTTC. This chain joins TRBV19 and TRBJ1-2; 7 positions match TRBD1. The CDR3 consists of 13 residues. The germline gives CDR1 LNHDA, CDR2 SQIVND (reference sequence). Trimming at V came to 6 bases and at J to 8 bases, leaving 9 bases not matched to a gene.

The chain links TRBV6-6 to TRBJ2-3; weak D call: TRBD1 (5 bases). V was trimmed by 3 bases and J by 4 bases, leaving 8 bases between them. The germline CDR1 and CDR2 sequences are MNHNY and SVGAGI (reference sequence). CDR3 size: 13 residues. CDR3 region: CASSYLGPDTQYF. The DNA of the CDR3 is TGTGCCAGCAGTTATCTGGGGCCAGATACGCAGTATTTT.

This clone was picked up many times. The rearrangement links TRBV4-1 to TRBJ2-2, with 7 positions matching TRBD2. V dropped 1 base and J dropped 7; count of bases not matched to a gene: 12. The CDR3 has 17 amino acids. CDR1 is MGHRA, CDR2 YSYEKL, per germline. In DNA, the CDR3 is TGCGCCAGCAGCCAAGGGTCAGCGGGGCTCACCGGCGGGGAGCTGTTTTTT. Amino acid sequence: CASSQGSAGLTGGELFF.

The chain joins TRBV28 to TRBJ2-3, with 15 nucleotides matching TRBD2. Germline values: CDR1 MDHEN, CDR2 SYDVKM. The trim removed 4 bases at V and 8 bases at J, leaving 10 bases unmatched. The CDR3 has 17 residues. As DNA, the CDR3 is TGTGCCAGCAGTTGGGGACTAGCGGGGGGTATGGGCACTACGCAGTATTTT. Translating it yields CASSWGLAGGMGTTQYF.

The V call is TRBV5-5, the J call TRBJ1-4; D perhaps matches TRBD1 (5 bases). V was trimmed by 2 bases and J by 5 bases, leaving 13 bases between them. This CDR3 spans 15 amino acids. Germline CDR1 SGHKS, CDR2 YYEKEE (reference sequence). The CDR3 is CASSFVSGGNEKLFF. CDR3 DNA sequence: TGTGCCAGCAGCTTTGTTTCTGGGGGGAATGAAAAACTGTTTTTT.

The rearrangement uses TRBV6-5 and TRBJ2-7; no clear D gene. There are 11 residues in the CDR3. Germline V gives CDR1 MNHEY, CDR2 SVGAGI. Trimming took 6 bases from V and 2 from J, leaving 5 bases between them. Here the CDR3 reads CASRSAYEQYF. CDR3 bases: TGTGCCAGCAGGTCTGCCTACGAGCAGTACTTC.

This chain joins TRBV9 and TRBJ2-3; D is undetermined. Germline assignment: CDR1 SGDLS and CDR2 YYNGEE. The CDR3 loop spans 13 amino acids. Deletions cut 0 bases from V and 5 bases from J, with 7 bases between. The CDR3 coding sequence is TGTGCCAGCAGCGTAGTAGATGAAGATACGCAGTATTTT. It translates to CASSVVDEDTQYF.

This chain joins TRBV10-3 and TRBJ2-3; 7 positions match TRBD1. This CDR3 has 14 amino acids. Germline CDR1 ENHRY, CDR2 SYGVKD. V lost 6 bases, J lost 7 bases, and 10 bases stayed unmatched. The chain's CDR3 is CAIRGTASTYTQYF. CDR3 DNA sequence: TGTGCCATCAGAGGGACAGCGTCAACCTATACGCAGTATTTT.

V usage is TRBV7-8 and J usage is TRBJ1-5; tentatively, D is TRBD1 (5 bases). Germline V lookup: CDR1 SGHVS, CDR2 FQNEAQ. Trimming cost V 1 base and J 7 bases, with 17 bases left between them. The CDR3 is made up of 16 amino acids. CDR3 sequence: CASSLVLGEVGQPQHF. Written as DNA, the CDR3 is TGTGCCAGCAGCTTAGTATTGGGGGAGGTCGGACAGCCCCAGCATTTT. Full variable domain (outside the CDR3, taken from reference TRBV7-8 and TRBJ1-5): GAGVSQSPRYKVAKRGQDVALRCDPISGHVSLFWYQQALGQGPEFLTYFQNEAQLDKSGLPSDRFFAERPEGSVSTLKIQRTQQEDSAVYLCASSLVLGEVGQPQHFGDGTRLSIL.

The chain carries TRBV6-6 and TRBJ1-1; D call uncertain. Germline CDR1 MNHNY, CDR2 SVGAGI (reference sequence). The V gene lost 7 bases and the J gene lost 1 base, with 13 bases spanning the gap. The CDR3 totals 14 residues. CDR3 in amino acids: CASTPTLENTEAFF. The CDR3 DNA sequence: TGTGCCAGCACCCCGACTCTAGAGAACACTGAAGCTTTCTTT.

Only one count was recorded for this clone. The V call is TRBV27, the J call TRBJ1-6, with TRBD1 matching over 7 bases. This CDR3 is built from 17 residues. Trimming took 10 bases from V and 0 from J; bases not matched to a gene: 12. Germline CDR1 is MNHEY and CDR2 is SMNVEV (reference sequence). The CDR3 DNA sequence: TGTGCCACCGCCGAGGACAGGTGGAGCTCCTATAATTCACCCCTCCACTTT. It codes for CATAEDRWSSYNSPLHF.

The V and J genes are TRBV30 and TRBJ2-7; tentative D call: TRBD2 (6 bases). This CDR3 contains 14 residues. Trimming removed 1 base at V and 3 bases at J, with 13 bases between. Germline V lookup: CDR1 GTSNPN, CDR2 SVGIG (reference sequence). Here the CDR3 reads CAWSGGEVSYEQYF. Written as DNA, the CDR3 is TGTGCCTGGAGTGGTGGGGAGGTAAGCTACGAGCAGTACTTC.